This T cell receptor beta chain came from a study of lymphopenia after photon versus proton radiotherapy. Broader study findings: Authors raise, but do not show, better survival with proton therapy. Relative stability marked proton patients; photon patients lost diversity and naive cells.

As concerns this clone: As yet, its antigen is unknown.

The data were produced by immunoSEQ multiplex PCR, yet TCRdb's version contains in-frame clones alone and is incomplete. The sample consists of 70,000 or so clones, 80% to 95% of them appearing once. The CDR3 has 13 residues. V was pared by 4 bases and J by 6 bases, with 12 bases between. Germline V gene lookup returns CDR1 MNHNS and CDR2 SASEGT. J is TRBJ1-1 and V is TRBV6-1, with a weak D call TRBD1 (6 bases). The source of this sequence is a woman between 40 and 55 years old with cholangiocarcinoma. The specimen comprised peripheral blood, sampled from a patient treated with photon-based radiotherapy. The CDR3 nucleotides read TGTGCCAGCAGTGTTCAGGGGTGGTCTGAAGCTTTCTTT. It yields the protein CASSVQGWSEAFF.